Each of the 14 T cell receptor beta chains below was sequenced from the same sample in a study of response to subunit inactivated influenza vaccine. MiXCR, applied by TCRdb to the RT-PCR reads, yields one record per CDR3 protein. The table records about 620,000 distinct CDR3 sequences, around 11% of them present only once. The sample consisted of PBMCs from blood, taken on the day of vaccination. Receptor source: a man between 45 and 60 years old who received an inactivated influenza vaccine.

In its sample, this clonotype was seen a few times. This chain uses TRBV28 with TRBJ2-2; D is uncertain. V lost 5 bases and J 1 base, leaving 11 bases between the germline ends. There are 15 residues in the CDR3. The germline V gene has CDR1 MDHEN and CDR2 SYDVKM. The CDR3 loop reads CASSPVFRNTGELFF. CDR3 nucleotides: TGTGCCAGCAGTCCCGTATTCAGGAACACCGGGGAGCTGTTTTTT. Supplemented by reference TRBV28 and TRBJ2-2, the full variable domain reads DVKVTQSSRYLVKRTGEKVFLECVQDMDHENMFWYRQDPGLGLRLIYFSYDVKMKEKGDIPEGYSVSREKKERFSLILESASTNQTSMYLCASSPVFRNTGELFFGEGSRLTVL.

The V call is TRBV6-2 or TRBV6-3, the J call TRBJ2-2, with 10 bases that match TRBD2. This CDR3 comprises 15 residues. Germline lookup yields CDR1 MNHEY and CDR2 SVGEGT. The ends lost 6 bases at V and 5 bases at J; junction bases unmatched: 6. CDR3 nucleotide sequence: TGTGCCAGCAGCCAGGAGGGACTAGCGACCGGGGAGCTGTTTTTT. Its translation is CASSQEGLATGELFF.

This clonotype appeared a few times. The chain carries TRBV5-6 and TRBJ2-2, with D perhaps matching TRBD1 or TRBD2 (5 bases each). This CDR3 region has 13 residues. Looked up from germline, CDR1 is SGHDT and CDR2 is YYEEEE. V gave up 4 bases and J gave up 4 bases, with 8 bases separating them. CDR3 protein: CASSQGPTGELFF. The CDR3 nucleotides read TGTGCCAGCAGCCAGGGACCCACCGGGGAGCTGTTTTTT.

In DNA form, the CDR3 reads TGCAGTGCTAGAGATTACTTAGGGGGGGAGCAGTTCTTC. Its protein product is CSARDYLGGEQFF. This rearrangement joins TRBV20-1 to TRBJ2-1; D is tentatively TRBD1 or TRBD2 (6 bases each). Germline CDR1 is DFQATT and CDR2 is SNEGSKA (reference sequence). Trimming removed 0 bases at V and 10 bases at J, with 13 bases between. The CDR3 loop spans 13 amino acids.

The CDR3 region has the DNA TGTGCCAGCAGTTATGGGTGGGGGGGCCGAACAGATACGCAGTATTTT. Amino acids: CASSYGWGGRTDTQYF. J is TRBJ2-3 and V is TRBV6-5; D might be TRBD2 (7 bases). The CDR3 has 16 amino acids. The germline CDR1 and CDR2 sequences are MNHEY and SVGAGI. The V gene lost 3 bases and the J gene lost 3 bases, with 16 bases spanning the gap.

The chain recombines TRBV7-9 with TRBJ2-1; D may correspond to TRBD1 or TRBD2 (5 bases each). The germline CDR1 and CDR2 sequences are SEHNR and FQNEAQ (reference sequence). Trimming stripped 1 base from V and 2 bases from J, with 12 bases between. The CDR3 has 16 residues. The CDR3 loop is CASSLGGARPYNEQFF. The DNA of the CDR3 is TGTGCCAGCAGCTTAGGAGGGGCCCGCCCCTACAATGAGCAGTTCTTC.

J is TRBJ2-1 and V is TRBV12-3 or TRBV12-4; the D is unclear. Trimming removed 1 base from V and 4 bases from J, with 14 bases in between. This CDR3 is built from 16 residues. The CDR3 coding sequence is TGTGCCAGCAGTTTAGGGTTTCGGGCAGAATACAATGAGCAGTTCTTC. It codes for CASSLGFRAEYNEQFF.

This clonotype was detected ten times or more. J is TRBJ2-2 and V is TRBV24-1; TRBD1 or TRBD2 may be the D gene (5 bases each). With 9 bases removed from V and 0 bases from J, the gap between germline ends came to 7 bases. Germline assignment: CDR1 KGHDR and CDR2 SFDVKD. CDR3 length: 13 residues. This CDR3 is CATGTANTGELFF. In DNA form, the CDR3 reads TGTGCCACCGGGACGGCGAACACCGGGGAGCTGTTTTTT.

CDR3 loop: CASSQDGRSYEQYF. The CDR3, as DNA: TGCGCCAGCAGCCAAGACGGCAGGTCCTACGAGCAGTACTTC. The chain employs TRBV4-3 and TRBJ2-7; D ambiguous. Deletions cut 0 bases from V and 1 base from J, with 7 bases between. CDR1 is LGHNA and CDR2 is YSLEER in the germline V gene. The CDR3 totals 14 residues.

This clonotype was picked up a small number of times. The V call is TRBV9, the J call TRBJ1-5; no definite D call. Germline V gives CDR1 SGDLS, CDR2 YYNGEE. The CDR3 spans 15 residues. V lost 0 bases, J lost 4 bases, and 11 bases lay in between. CDR3 sequence reads: CASSVEGSSNQPQHF. Written as DNA, the CDR3 is TGTGCCAGCAGCGTAGAAGGGAGTTCAAATCAGCCCCAGCATTTT.

This clonotype was seen a handful of times. This chain joins TRBV5-1 and TRBJ2-1, with TRBD1 matching 9 bases. The V segment lost 4 bases and the J segment 0 bases; nucleotides outside the gene matches: 8. The CDR3 has 17 residues. Germline V CDR1 and CDR2: SGHRS, YFSETQ. The CDR3: CASSPDRGDFSYNEQFF. CDR3 nucleotides: TGCGCCAGCAGCCCGGACAGGGGCGATTTCTCCTACAATGAGCAGTTCTTC.

This rearrangement joins TRBV20-1 to TRBJ2-3; 10 positions agree with TRBD1. Germline V lookup: CDR1 DFQATT, CDR2 SNEGSKA (reference sequence). J gave up 4 bases and V 5 bases, and 9 bases lay outside the gene matches. This CDR3 is built from 15 residues. In DNA, the CDR3 is TGCAGTGCTCCCAAGGACAGGGGGTCATCAGATACGCAGTATTTT. It yields the protein CSAPKDRGSSDTQYF.

The chain couples TRBV20-1 to TRBJ2-6, with D hard to call. Trimming removed 0 bases at V and 0 bases at J, with 18 bases between. CDR3 length: 19 amino acids. Germline CDR1 DFQATT, CDR2 SNEGSKA (reference sequence). CDR3 in amino acids: CSARDLVGNLYSGANVLTF. Here the CDR3 DNA reads TGCAGTGCTAGAGATCTCGTGGGCAACTTATACTCTGGGGCCAACGTCCTGACTTTC.

This chain's CDR3 is CASSPTTGSSATQYF. As DNA, the CDR3 is TGTGCCAGCAGCCCCACGACGGGAAGCAGTGCTACGCAGTATTTT. The chain combines TRBV3-1 with TRBJ2-3; TRBD2 might be the D (5 bases). The ends were cut back, 4 bases at V and 8 bases at J, with 19 bases in the middle. This CDR3 contains 15 residues. Germline V lookup: CDR1 LGHDT, CDR2 YNNKEL (reference sequence).